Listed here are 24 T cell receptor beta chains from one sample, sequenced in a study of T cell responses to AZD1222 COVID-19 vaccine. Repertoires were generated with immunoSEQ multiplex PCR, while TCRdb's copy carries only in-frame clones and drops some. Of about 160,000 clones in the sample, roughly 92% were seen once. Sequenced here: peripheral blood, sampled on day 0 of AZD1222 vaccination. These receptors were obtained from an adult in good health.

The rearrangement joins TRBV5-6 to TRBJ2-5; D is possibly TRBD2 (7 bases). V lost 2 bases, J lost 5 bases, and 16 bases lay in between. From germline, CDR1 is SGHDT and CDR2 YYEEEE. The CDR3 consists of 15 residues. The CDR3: CASSFGGGGGETQYF. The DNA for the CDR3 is TGTGCCAGCAGCTTCGGAGGAGGGGGGGGCGAGACCCAGTACTTC.

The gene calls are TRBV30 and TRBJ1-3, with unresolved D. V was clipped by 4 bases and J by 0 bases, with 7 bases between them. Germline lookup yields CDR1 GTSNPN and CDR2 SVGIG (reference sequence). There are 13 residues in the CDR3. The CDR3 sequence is CAWNSLSGNTIYF. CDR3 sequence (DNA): TGTGCCTGGAACTCCCTCTCTGGAAACACCATATATTTT.

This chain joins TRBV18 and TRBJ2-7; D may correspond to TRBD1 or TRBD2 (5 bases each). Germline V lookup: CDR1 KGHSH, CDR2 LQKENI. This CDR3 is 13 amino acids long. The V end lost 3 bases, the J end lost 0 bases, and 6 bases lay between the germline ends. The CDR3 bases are TGTGCCAGCTCACCCGGGACCTCCTACGAGCAGTACGTC. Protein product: CASSPGTSYEQYV.

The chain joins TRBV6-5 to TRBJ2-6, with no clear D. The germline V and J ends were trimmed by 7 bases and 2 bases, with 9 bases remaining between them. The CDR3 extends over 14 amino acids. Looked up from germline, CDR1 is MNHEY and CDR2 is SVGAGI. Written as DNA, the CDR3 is TGTGCCAGCACCCTCCTAGCTGGGGCCAACGTCCTGACTTTC. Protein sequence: CASTLLAGANVLTF.

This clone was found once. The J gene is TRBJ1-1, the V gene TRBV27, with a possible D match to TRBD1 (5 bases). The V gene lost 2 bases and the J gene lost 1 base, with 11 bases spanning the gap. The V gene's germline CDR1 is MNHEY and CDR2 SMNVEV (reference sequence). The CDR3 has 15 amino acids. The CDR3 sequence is CASSLGGTTNTEAFF. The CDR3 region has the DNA TGTGCCAGCAGTTTAGGGGGAACAACGAACACTGAAGCTTTCTTT.

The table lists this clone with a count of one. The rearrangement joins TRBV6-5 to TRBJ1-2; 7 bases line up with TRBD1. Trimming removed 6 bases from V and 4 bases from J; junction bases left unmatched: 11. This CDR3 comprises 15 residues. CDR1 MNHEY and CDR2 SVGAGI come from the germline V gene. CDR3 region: CASSQAGGGGYGYTF. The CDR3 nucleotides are TGTGCCAGCAGCCAAGCAGGGGGAGGAGGCTATGGCTACACCTTC.

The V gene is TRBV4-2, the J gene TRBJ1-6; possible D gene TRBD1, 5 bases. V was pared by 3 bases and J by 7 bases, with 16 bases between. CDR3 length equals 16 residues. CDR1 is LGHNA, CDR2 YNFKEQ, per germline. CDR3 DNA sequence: TGTGCCAGCAGCCACCACTCCGGGACGGAAAATTCACCCCTCCACTTT. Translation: CASSHHSGTENSPLHF.

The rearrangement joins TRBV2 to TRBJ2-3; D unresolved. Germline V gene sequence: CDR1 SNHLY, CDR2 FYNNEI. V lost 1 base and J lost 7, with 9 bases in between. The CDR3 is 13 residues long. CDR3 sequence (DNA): TGTGCCAGCAGTGAAGGAAAGGGATATACGCAGTATTTT. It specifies CASSEGKGYTQYF.

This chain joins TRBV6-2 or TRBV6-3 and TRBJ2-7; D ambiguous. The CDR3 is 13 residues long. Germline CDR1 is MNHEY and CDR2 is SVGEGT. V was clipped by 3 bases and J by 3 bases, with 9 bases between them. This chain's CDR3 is CASSYRLIYEQYV. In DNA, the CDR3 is TGTGCCAGCAGTTATAGACTCATCTACGAGCAGTACGTC.

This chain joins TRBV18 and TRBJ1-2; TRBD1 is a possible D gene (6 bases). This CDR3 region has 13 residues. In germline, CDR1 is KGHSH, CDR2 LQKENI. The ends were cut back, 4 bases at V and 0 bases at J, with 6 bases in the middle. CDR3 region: CASSRDTNYGYTF. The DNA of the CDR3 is TGTGCCAGCTCACGGGACACTAACTATGGCTACACCTTC.

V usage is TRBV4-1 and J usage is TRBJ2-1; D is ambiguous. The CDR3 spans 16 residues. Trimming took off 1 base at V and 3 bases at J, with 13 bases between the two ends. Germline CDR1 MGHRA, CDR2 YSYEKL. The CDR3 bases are TGCGCCAGCAGCCAAGCGGCGGATAGAAACTACAATGAGCAGTTCTTC. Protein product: CASSQAADRNYNEQFF.

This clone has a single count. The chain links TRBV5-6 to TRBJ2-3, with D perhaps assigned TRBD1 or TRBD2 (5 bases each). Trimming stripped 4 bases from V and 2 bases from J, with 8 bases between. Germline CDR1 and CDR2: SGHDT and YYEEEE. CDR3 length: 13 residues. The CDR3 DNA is TGTGCCAGCAGCGGGGACCCCACAGATACGCAGTATTTT. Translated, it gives CASSGDPTDTQYF.

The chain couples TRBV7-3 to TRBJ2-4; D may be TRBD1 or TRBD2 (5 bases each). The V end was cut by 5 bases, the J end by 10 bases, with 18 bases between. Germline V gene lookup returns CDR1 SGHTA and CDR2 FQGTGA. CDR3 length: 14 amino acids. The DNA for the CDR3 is TGTGCCAGCAGCCGGACACGGGACGAGCGGATTCAGTACTTC. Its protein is CASSRTRDERIQYF.

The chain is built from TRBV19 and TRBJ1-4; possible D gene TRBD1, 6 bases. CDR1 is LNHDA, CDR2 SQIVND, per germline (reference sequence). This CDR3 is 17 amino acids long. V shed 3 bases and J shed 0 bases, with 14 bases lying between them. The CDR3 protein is CASSIFRGSATNEKLFF. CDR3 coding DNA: TGTGCCAGTAGTATTTTCAGGGGTTCGGCAACTAATGAAAAACTGTTTTTT.

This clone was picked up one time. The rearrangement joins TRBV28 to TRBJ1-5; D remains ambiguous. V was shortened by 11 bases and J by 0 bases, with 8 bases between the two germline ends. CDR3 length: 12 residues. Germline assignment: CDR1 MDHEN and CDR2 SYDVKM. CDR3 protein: CASRDSNQPQHF. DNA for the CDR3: TGTGCCTCGAGGGATAGCAATCAGCCCCAGCATTTT.

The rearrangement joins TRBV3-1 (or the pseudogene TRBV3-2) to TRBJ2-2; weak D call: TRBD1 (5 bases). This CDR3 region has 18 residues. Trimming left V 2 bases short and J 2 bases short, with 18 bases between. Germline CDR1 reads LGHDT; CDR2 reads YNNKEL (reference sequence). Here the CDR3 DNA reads TGTGCCAGCAGCCAATCACTCTTTGGGGCGCCAAACACCGGGGAGCTGTTTTTT. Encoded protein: CASSQSLFGAPNTGELFF.

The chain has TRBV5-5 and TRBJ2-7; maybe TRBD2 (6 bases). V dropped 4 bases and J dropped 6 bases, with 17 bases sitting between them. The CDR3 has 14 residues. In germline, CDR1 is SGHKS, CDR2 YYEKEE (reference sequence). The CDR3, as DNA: TGTGCCAGCAGCCCGGGAGCAAAAGATGGCGAGCAGTACGTC. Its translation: CASSPGAKDGEQYV.

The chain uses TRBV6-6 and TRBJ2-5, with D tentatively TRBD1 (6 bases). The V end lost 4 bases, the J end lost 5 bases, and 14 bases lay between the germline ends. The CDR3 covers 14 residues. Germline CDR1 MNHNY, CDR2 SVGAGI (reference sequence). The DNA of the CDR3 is TGTGCCAGCAGTTCCCTCGGGACATCGGAGACCCAGTACTTC. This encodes CASSSLGTSETQYF.

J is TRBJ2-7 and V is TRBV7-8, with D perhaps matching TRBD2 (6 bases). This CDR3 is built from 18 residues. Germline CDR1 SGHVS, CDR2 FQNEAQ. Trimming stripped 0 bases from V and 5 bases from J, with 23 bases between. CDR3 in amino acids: CASSLAKKWVGGSHEQYV. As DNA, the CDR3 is TGTGCCAGCAGCTTAGCGAAGAAGTGGGTGGGAGGTTCCCACGAGCAGTACGTC.

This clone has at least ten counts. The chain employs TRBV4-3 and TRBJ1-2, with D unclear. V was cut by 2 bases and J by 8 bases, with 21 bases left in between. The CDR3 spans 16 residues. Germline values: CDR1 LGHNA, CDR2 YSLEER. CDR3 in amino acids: CASSQKYPGEGGGYTF. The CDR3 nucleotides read TGCGCCAGCAGCCAAAAGTACCCTGGGGAGGGCGGAGGCTACACCTTC.

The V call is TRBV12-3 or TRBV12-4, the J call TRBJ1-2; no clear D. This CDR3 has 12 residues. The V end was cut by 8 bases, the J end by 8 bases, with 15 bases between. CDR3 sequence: CASSDPNAGYTF. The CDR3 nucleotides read TGTGCCAGCTCGGACCCTAACGCGGGCTACACCTTC.

CDR3 in DNA: TGTGCCAGCAGCCACCAAGCCCTAGCGGGGGGCTCCACAGATACGCAGTATTTT. Its translation is CASSHQALAGGSTDTQYF. The chain couples TRBV3-1 (or the pseudogene TRBV3-2) to TRBJ2-3, with TRBD2 identical over 11 bases. CDR1 and CDR2 (germline): LGHDT, YNNKEL (reference sequence). Unmatched junction bases numbered 10, after V lost 3 bases and J lost 2 bases. The CDR3 runs 18 residues.

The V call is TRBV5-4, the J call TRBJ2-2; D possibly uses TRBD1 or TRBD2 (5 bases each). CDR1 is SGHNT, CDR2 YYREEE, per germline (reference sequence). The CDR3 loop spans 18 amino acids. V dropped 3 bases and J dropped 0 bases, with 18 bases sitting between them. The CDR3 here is CASSYSKGDPANTGELFF. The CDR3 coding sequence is TGTGCCAGCAGCTACTCTAAAGGGGACCCCGCGAACACCGGGGAGCTGTTTTTT.

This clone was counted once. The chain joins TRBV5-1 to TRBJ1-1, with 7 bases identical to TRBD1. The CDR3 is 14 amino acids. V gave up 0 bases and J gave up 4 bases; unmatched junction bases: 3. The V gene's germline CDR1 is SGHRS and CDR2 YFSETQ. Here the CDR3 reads CASSLAGGATEAFF. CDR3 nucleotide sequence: TGCGCCAGCAGCTTGGCAGGGGGGGCCACTGAAGCTTTCTTT.